Listed here are 22 T cell receptor beta chains from one sample, sequenced in a study of blood T cell repertoires in COVID-19 (dated by TCRdb to about 2020). Libraries were constructed by the immunoSEQ multiplex PCR assay. Imported from immuneACCESS, the table was reduced by TCRdb to in-frame sequences with V and J called. These copies leave out some clones; in studies compared against another copy, an unresolved V gene accounts for under half, and the cause of the remainder is not known. For this sample the table gives 150,000 to 200,000 clones, of which 70% to 85% were detected only once. Jointly, the top ten make up around 9.5% of the sample. Input material: peripheral blood. These receptors came from a woman of 80 years or more with acute or convalescent COVID-19.

V gene TRBV7-9 combines with J gene TRBJ1-2; 7 bases align to TRBD1. Germline V lookup: CDR1 SEHNR, CDR2 FQNEAQ (reference sequence). This CDR3 has 14 amino acids. The junction had 6 bases not matched to a gene; V was cut back by 5 bases and J by 3 bases. CDR3 loop: CASSPGQRDYGYTF. DNA of the CDR3: TGTGCCAGCAGCCCGGGACAGCGGGACTATGGCTACACCTTC.

V is TRBV6-5 and J is TRBJ2-1, with TRBD2 matching 12 bases. This CDR3 has 13 amino acids. Germline V gene sequence: CDR1 MNHEY, CDR2 SVGAGI. Trimming at V came to 8 bases and at J to 5 bases, leaving 1 base not matched to a gene. CDR3 sequence (DNA): TGTGCCAGCGGACTAGCGGGGAACAATGAGCAGTTCTTC. As protein: CASGLAGNNEQFF.

This clone is a singleton in its sample. A read error may produce the germline difference seen at one junction end. CDR3 sequence reads: CASSYPPSSF. In nucleotides, the CDR3 is TGTGCCAGCAGTTACCCGCCAAGCTCCTTC. The J gene is TRBJ1-2, the V gene TRBV6-5, with no clear D. Germline CDR1 MNHEY, CDR2 SVGAGI. The CDR3 spans 10 residues.

The chain couples TRBV4-3 to TRBJ2-3; D perhaps matches TRBD2 (5 bases). Trimming took 0 bases from V and 6 from J, leaving 13 bases between them. This CDR3 spans 15 amino acids. Per the germline V gene, CDR1 is LGHNA and CDR2 is YSLEER. In nucleotides, the CDR3 is TGCGCCAGCAGCCAAGAGGGAGACCAGATCGATACGCAGTATTTT. Amino acids: CASSQEGDQIDTQYF.

V is TRBV5-6 and J is TRBJ2-7, with D possibly being TRBD2 (6 bases). The germline V and J ends were trimmed by 3 bases and 5 bases, with 18 bases remaining between them. CDR3 length equals 15 residues. The germline V gene has CDR1 SGHDT and CDR2 YYEEEE. The CDR3 loop reads CASSSVMEGSHEQYF. In DNA, the CDR3 is TGTGCCAGCAGCTCCGTGATGGAGGGTAGCCACGAGCAGTACTTC. Full variable domain (remainder filled in from reference TRBV5-6 and TRBJ2-7): DAGVTQSPTHLIKTRGQQVTLRCSPKSGHDTVSWYQQALGQGPQFIFQYYEEEERQRGNFPDRFSGHQFPNYSSELNVNALLLGDSALYLCASSSVMEGSHEQYFGPGTRLTVT.

V and J are TRBV5-4 and TRBJ2-3, with a weak D call TRBD2 (6 bases). In germline, CDR1 is SGHNT, CDR2 YYREEE (reference sequence). The CDR3 is made up of 15 amino acids. The V and J ends lost 5 bases and 0 bases respectively, with 13 bases between them. The CDR3 reads CASRPGTVSTDTQYF. The DNA of the CDR3 is TGTGCCAGCAGACCCGGGACTGTCAGCACAGATACGCAGTATTTT.

The V and J genes are TRBV11-3 and TRBJ2-1, with 8 bases that match TRBD1. The CDR3 has 13 amino acids. Germline V gives CDR1 SGHNT, CDR2 YENEEA. With V trimmed by 5 bases and J by 8 bases, 5 bases remained unmatched. The DNA for the CDR3 is TGTGCCAGCAGCCTGGGACAGGCCGATGAGCAGTTCTTC. It specifies CASSLGQADEQFF.

The chain has TRBV5-1 and TRBJ1-2, with 7 nucleotides matching TRBD1. Germline V gene sequence: CDR1 SGHRS, CDR2 YFSETQ. The length of the CDR3 is 15 residues. V trimming: 0 bases; J trimming: 6 bases; junction bases outside the gene matches: 8. The CDR3 nucleotides read TGCGCCAGCAGCTTGGCCTTCGGACAGGTCAATGGCTACACCTTC. Residues: CASSLAFGQVNGYTF.

The rearrangement links TRBV5-1 to TRBJ2-7; no clear D gene. V lost 4 bases and J 0 bases, leaving 14 bases between the germline ends. The CDR3 contains 15 residues. Germline CDR1 is SGHRS and CDR2 is YFSETQ. CDR3 protein: CASSVSGSSSYEQYF. CDR3 nucleotides: TGCGCCAGCAGCGTATCCGGGTCCAGCTCCTACGAGCAGTACTTC.

V usage is TRBV3-1 (or the pseudogene TRBV3-2) and J usage is TRBJ2-5; D is ambiguous. In germline, CDR1 is LGHDT, CDR2 YNNKEL (reference sequence). The CDR3 contains 12 residues. The ends were cut back, 0 bases at V and 5 bases at J, with 4 bases in the middle. For the CDR3, the DNA is TGTGCCAGCAGCCAAGATCGGGAGACCCAGTACTTC. Translation gives CASSQDRETQYF.

The J gene is TRBJ2-2, the V gene TRBV2; TRBD2 agrees at 11 bases. The germline gives CDR1 SNHLY, CDR2 FYNNEI. This CDR3 has 15 residues. V shed 6 bases, J shed 3 bases, and the junction held 3 bases outside the gene matches. Here the CDR3 reads CASRGTSGYTGELFF. In DNA, the CDR3 is TGTGCCAGCAGAGGGACTAGCGGATACACCGGGGAGCTGTTTTTT.

The V gene is TRBV3-1 (or the pseudogene TRBV3-2), the J gene TRBJ1-1; D gene uncertain. The CDR3 spans 13 residues. CDR1 LGHDT and CDR2 YNNKEL come from the germline V gene (reference sequence). V was shortened by 4 bases and J by 4 bases, with 10 bases between the two germline ends. The CDR3 here is CASSPPRGTEAFF. Here the CDR3 DNA reads TGTGCCAGCAGCCCGCCACGGGGCACTGAAGCTTTCTTT.

The chain is built from TRBV11-2 and TRBJ2-7; 10 bases map to TRBD1. This CDR3 comprises 17 residues. The V and J ends lost 2 bases and 3 bases, in that order; junction bases with no gene match: 10. CDR1 and CDR2 from the germline V gene are SGHAT and FQNNGV. The CDR3 region has the DNA TGTGCCAGCAGCTTAACGACTTCGGACAGGGGGTACTACGAGCAGTACTTC. It specifies CASSLTTSDRGYYEQYF.

The rearrangement links TRBV3-1 (or the pseudogene TRBV3-2) to TRBJ1-2, with unresolved D. V dropped 7 bases and J dropped 1 base, with 13 bases sitting between them. Germline V CDR1 and CDR2: LGHDT, YNNKEL (reference sequence). This CDR3 is 14 amino acids long. CDR3 DNA sequence: TGTGCCAGCACCCCGAAACACCGTAACTATGGCTACACCTTC. This translates into CASTPKHRNYGYTF.

This chain joins TRBV18 and TRBJ1-4; no definite D call. V lost 1 base to trimming and J lost 7 bases, with 16 bases between them. The CDR3 is 16 amino acids. The germline CDR1 and CDR2 sequences are KGHSH and LQKENI. The CDR3 reads CASSPREGSAGEKLFF. The CDR3 nucleotides are TGTGCCAGCTCACCACGTGAGGGATCGGCGGGTGAAAAACTGTTTTTT.

The genes are TRBV5-1 and TRBJ2-3; 15 bases are a match to TRBD2. The germline gives CDR1 SGHRS, CDR2 YFSETQ. The CDR3 is 16 residues long. The J segment lost 6 bases and the V segment lost 4 bases, leaving 6 bases of the junction unmatched. The CDR3 reads CASSPGTSGGRDTQYF. CDR3 DNA: TGCGCCAGCAGCCCCGGGACTAGCGGGGGGCGGGATACGCAGTATTTT.

A word on this clone: Other DNA sequences of this sample code for an identical CDR3. This chain links TRBV7-2 with TRBJ2-5, with a weak D call TRBD1 (5 bases). The V end was cut by 1 base, the J end by 2 bases, with 5 bases between. The length of the CDR3 is 13 residues. CDR1 is SGHTA, CDR2 FQGNSA, per germline. CDR3 in DNA: TGTGCCAGCAGCTTAGGACAGCAAGAGACCCAGTACTTC. Translation gives CASSLGQQETQYF. The full variable domain, completed using reference TRBV7-2 and TRBJ2-5, is GAGVSQSPSNKVTEKGKDVELRCDPISGHTALYWYRQSLGQGLEFLIYFQGNSAPDKSGLPSDRFSAERTGGSVSTLTIQRTQQEDSAVYLCASSLGQQETQYFGPGTRLLVL.

V usage is TRBV7-3 and J usage is TRBJ2-5; perhaps TRBD1 as D (5 bases). In germline, CDR1 is SGHTA, CDR2 FQGTGA. This CDR3 has 15 residues. With 5 bases removed from V and 3 bases from J, the gap between germline ends came to 16 bases. CDR3 DNA sequence: TGTGCCAGCAGCCAAAAACGGGTAGGGGAAGAGACCCAGTACTTC. Translation gives CASSQKRVGEETQYF.

The V and J genes are TRBV24-1 and TRBJ2-5; weak D call: TRBD2 (6 bases). Trimming cost V 0 bases and J 5 bases, with 12 bases left between them. From germline, CDR1 is KGHDR and CDR2 SFDVKD. The CDR3 extends over 15 amino acids. CDR3 DNA: TGTGCCACCAGTGATTTGACAGGACGGGGGGAGACCCAGTACTTC. This translates into CATSDLTGRGETQYF.

This CDR3 reads CASSPSGTGGSYEQYF. Here the CDR3 DNA reads TGCGCCAGCAGCCCTTCCGGGACAGGCGGCTCCTACGAGCAGTACTTC. The chain carries TRBV5-1 and TRBJ2-7; 8 bases match TRBD1. The germline V gene encodes CDR1 SGHRS and CDR2 YFSETQ. J gave up 0 bases and V 4 bases, and 9 bases lay outside the gene matches. This CDR3 contains 16 residues.

The V call is TRBV7-2, the J call TRBJ2-2; 7 positions agree with TRBD2. V lost 5 bases, J lost 3 bases, and 9 bases stayed unmatched. The CDR3 sequence is 16 residues long. Germline lookup yields CDR1 SGHTA and CDR2 FQGNSA. The CDR3 loop is CASSRDAGVDTGELFF. The CDR3 coding sequence is TGTGCCAGCAGCCGGGACGCGGGGGTGGACACCGGGGAGCTGTTTTTT.

The V gene is TRBV6-5, the J gene TRBJ2-5; perhaps TRBD1 as D (6 bases). Germline-derived CDR1 and CDR2 are MNHEY and SVGAGI. With 4 bases removed from V and 5 bases from J, the gap between germline ends came to 14 bases. The CDR3 extends over 14 amino acids. The CDR3, as DNA: TGTGCCAGCAGTTCGACAGGATTGGAGGAGACCCAGTACTTC. Translating it yields CASSSTGLEETQYF.